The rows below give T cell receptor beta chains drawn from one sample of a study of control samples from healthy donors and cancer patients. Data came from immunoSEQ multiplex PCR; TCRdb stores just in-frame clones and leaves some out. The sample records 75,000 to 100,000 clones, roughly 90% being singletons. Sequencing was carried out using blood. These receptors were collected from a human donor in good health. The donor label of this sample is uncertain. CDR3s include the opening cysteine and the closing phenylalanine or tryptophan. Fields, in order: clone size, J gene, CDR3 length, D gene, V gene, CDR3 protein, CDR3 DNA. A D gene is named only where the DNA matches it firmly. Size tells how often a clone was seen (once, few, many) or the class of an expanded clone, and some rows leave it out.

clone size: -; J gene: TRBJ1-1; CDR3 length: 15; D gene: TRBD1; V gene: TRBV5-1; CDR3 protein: CASSLRQGKNTEAFF; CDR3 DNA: TGCGCCAGCAGCTTAAGACAGGGTAAGAACACTGAAGCTTTCTTT
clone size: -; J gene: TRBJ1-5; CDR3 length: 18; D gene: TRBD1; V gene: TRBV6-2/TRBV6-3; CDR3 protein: CASSYSLDRGGSNQPQHF; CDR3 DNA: TGTGCCAGCAGTTACTCCTTGGACAGGGGAGGAAGCAATCAGCCCCAGCATTTT
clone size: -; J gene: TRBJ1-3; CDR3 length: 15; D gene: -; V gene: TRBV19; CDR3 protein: CASSVQGGSGNTIYF; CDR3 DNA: TGTGCCAGTAGTGTGCAAGGGGGCTCTGGAAACACCATATATTTT
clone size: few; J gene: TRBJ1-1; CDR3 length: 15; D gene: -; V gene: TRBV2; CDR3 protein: CASSEDANAVSEAFF; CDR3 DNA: TGTGCCAGCAGTGAAGACGCCAATGCGGTCTCTGAAGCTTTCTTT
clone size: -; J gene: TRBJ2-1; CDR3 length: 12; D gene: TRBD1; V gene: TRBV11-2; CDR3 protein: CASSVLQGEQFF; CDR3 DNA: TGTGCCAGCAGCGTCCTACAGGGGGAGCAGTTCTTC
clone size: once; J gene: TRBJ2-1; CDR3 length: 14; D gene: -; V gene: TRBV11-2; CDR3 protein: CASSSGDGNHEQFF; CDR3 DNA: TGTGCCAGCAGCTCAGGGGACGGGAATCATGAGCAGTTCTTC
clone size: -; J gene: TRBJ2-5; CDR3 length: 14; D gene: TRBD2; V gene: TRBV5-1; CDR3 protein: CASSFLAGGETQYF; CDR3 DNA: TGCGCCAGCAGCTTTCTAGCGGGGGGAGAGACCCAGTACTTC
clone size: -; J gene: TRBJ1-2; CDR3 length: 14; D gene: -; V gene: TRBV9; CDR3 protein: CASSTGTSNYGYTF; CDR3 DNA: TGTGCCAGCAGCACTGGGACATCTAACTATGGCTACACCTTC
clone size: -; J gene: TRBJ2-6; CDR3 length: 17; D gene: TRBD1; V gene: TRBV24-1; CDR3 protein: CATGTGGGSSGANVLTF; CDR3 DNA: TGTGCCACCGGTACAGGGGGAGGAAGCTCTGGGGCCAACGTCCTGACTTTC
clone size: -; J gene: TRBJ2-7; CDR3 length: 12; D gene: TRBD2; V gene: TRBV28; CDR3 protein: CASSFGGIEQYF; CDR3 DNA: TGTGCCAGCAGTTTCGGGGGGATCGAGCAGTACTTC
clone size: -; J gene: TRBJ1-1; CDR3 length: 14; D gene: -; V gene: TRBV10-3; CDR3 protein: CAISDSEGGSEAFF; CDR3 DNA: TGTGCCATCAGTGATTCTGAAGGAGGTTCTGAAGCTTTCTTT
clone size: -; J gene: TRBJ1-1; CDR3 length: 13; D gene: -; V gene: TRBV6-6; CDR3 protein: CASSYSGATEAFF; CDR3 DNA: TGTGCCAGCAGTTACTCAGGGGCCACTGAAGCTTTCTTT
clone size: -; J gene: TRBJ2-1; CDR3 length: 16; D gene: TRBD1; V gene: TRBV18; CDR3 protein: CASSPFGQANYNEQFF; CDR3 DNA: TGTGCCAGCTCACCCTTTGGACAGGCGAACTACAATGAGCAGTTCTTC
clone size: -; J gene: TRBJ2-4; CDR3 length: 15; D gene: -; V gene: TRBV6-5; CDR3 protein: CASKTGSVAKNIQYF; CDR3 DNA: TGTGCCAGCAAAACAGGGTCGGTTGCCAAAAACATTCAGTACTTC
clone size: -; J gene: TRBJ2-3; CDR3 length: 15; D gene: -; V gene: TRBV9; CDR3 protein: CASSVVAGGTDTQYF; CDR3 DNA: TGTGCCAGCAGCGTAGTGGCAGGGGGCACAGATACGCAGTATTTT
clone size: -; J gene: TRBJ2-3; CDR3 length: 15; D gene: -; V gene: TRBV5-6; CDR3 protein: CASSLAGAYTDTQYF; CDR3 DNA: TGTGCCAGCAGCTTGGCGGGGGCTTACACAGATACGCAGTATTTT
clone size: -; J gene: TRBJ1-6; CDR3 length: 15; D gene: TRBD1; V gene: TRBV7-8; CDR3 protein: CASSIGTAMGSPLHF; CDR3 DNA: TGTGCCAGCAGCATCGGGACAGCCATGGGGTCACCCCTCCACTTT
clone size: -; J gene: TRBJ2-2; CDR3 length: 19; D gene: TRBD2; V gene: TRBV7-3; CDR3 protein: CASSLMSGGTLAYTGELFF; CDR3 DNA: TGTGCCAGCAGCTTAATGAGCGGGGGGACGTTGGCGTACACCGGGGAGCTGTTTTTT
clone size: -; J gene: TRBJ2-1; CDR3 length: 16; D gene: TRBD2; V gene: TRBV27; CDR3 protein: CASRTRTSGGYNEQFF; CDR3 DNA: TGTGCCAGCAGGACCCGGACTAGCGGGGGGTACAATGAGCAGTTCTTC
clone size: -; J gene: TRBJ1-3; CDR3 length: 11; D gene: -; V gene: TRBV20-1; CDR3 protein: CSARDFDTIYF; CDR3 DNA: TGCAGTGCTAGAGATTTTGACACCATATATTTT
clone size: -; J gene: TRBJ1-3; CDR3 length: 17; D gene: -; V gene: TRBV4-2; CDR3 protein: CASSQESRQHSGNTIYF; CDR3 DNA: TGTGCCAGCAGCCAGGAATCTCGACAGCACTCTGGAAACACCATATATTTT
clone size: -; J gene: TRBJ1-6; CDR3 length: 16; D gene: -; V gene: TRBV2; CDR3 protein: CASSAEAGGNNSPLHF; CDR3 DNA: TGTGCCAGCAGCGCAGAGGCAGGAGGGAATAATTCACCCCTCCACTTT
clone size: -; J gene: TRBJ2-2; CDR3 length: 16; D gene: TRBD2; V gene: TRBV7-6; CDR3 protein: CASSLRLAGGSGELFF; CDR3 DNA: TGTGCCAGCAGCTTACGACTAGCGGGGGGTAGCGGGGAGCTGTTTTTT
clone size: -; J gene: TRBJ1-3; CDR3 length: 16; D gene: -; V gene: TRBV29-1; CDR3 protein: CSGGDTGTGPGNTIYF; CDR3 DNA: TGCAGCGGAGGGGATACCGGGACCGGTCCTGGAAACACCATATATTTT
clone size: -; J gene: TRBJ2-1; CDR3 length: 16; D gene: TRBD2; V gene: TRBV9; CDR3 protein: CASSRIAGIAYNEQFF; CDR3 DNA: TGTGCCAGCAGTCGGATAGCGGGGATCGCCTACAATGAGCAGTTCTTC
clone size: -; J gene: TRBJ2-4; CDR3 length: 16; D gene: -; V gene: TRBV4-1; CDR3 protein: CASSQGLDRRENIQYF; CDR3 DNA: TGCGCCAGCAGCCAAGGCCTCGACAGGAGAGAAAACATTCAGTACTTC
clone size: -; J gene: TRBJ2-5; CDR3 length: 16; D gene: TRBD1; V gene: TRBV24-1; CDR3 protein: CATSDLGTDLQETQYF; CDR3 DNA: TGTGCCACCAGTGACCTTGGGACAGATCTACAAGAGACCCAGTACTTC
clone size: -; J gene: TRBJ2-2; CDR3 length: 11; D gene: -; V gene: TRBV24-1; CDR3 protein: CATTDTGELFF; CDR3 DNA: TGTGCCACCACTGACACCGGGGAGCTGTTTTTT
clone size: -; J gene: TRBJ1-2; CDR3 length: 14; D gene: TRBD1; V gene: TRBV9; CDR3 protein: CASSPSQGVYGYTF; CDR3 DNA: TGTGCCAGCAGCCCAAGTCAGGGGGTATATGGCTACACCTTC
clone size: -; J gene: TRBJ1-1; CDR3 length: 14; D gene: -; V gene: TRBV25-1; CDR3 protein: CASSDGGPNTEAFF; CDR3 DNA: TGTGCCAGCAGTGATGGAGGGCCGAACACTGAAGCTTTCTTT
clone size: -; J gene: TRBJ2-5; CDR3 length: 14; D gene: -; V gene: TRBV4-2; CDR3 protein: CASSQDRGGETQYF; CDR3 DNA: TGTGCCAGCAGCCAAGATAGAGGGGGAGAGACCCAGTACTTC
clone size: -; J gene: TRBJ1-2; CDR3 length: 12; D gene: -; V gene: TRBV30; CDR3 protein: CAWNSAGGGYTF; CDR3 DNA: TGTGCCTGGAACTCTGCAGGTGGTGGCTACACCTTC
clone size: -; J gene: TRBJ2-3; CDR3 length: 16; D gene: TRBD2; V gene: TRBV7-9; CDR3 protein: CASRTGLASSTDTQYF; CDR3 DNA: TGTGCCAGCAGAACCGGACTAGCCTCTAGCACAGATACGCAGTATTTT
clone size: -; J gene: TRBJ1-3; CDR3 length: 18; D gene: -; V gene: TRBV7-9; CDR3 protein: CASSSWAQLAASGNTIYF; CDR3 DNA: TGTGCCAGCAGCTCCTGGGCCCAGTTAGCGGCCTCTGGAAACACCATATATTTT
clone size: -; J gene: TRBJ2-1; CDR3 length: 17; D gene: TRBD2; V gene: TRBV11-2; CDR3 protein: CASSLRGTSGGADEQFF; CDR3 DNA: TGTGCCAGCAGCTTAAGGGGGACTAGCGGGGGTGCCGATGAGCAGTTCTTC
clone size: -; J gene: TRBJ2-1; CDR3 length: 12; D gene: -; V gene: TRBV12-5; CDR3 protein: CASGREATEQFF; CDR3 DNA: TGTGCTAGTGGTCGAGAAGCTACTGAGCAGTTCTTC